This entry lists 3 T cell receptor beta chains sequenced from one sample in a study of T cell responses to AZD1222 COVID-19 vaccine. Libraries were prepared by immunoSEQ multiplex PCR; TCRdb keeps only in-frame clonotypes and omits some of them. The sample lists 150,000 to 200,000 clones, 88% seen once, with roughly 26% in the top ten. This specimen was peripheral blood, taken 28 days after the second AZD1222 dose. The source of these receptors is an adult who received the AZD1222 COVID-19 vaccine.

The V call is TRBV3-1 (or the pseudogene TRBV3-2), the J call TRBJ1-3, with 8 bases lining up with TRBD1. CDR1 LGHDT and CDR2 YNNKEL come from the germline V gene (reference sequence). Losses at the gene ends were 3 bases for V and 5 bases for J; bases not matched to a gene: 6. The CDR3 totals 15 residues. In DNA, the CDR3 is TGTGCCAGCAGCCACCAGGACAGGGTCCGAAACACCATATATTTT. Protein: CASSHQDRVRNTIYF.

The genes are TRBV5-4 and TRBJ2-2; D possibly corresponds to TRBD1 (5 bases). From germline, CDR1 is SGHNT and CDR2 YYREEE (reference sequence). This CDR3 has 15 amino acids. V dropped 0 bases and J dropped 6 bases, with 12 bases sitting between them. This chain's CDR3 is CASSLGQRGAGELFF. The CDR3, as DNA: TGTGCCAGCAGCTTGGGACAGCGTGGGGCCGGGGAGCTGTTTTTT.

V usage is TRBV29-1 and J usage is TRBJ2-1, with 10 bases identical to TRBD2. The J segment lost 4 bases and the V segment lost 0 bases, leaving 6 bases of the junction unmatched. CDR3 length: 16 residues. Germline V gene lookup returns CDR1 SQVTM and CDR2 ANQGSEA. In nucleotides, the CDR3 is TGCAGCGTTGAAGAAGGGGCTAGCGGGGGTTACAATGAGCAGTTCTTC. It translates to CSVEEGASGGYNEQFF.